This T cell receptor beta chain came from a study of shared clonotypes between healthy human individuals. Germline CDR1 is SGHAT and CDR2 is FQNNGV. V was pared by 1 base and J by 6 bases, with 8 bases between. The CDR3 runs to 13 residues. Original processing methods: Filtering of immunoSEQ junctional sequences could not match full-length read filtering. Assay: immunoSEQ multiplex PCR; the TCRdb copy retains only in-frame clones and omits some. That table is the source of V, J and clone size, and D and trimming were worked out from the DNA. The sample lists about 450,000 clones; 65% to 80% were seen once.

The TCR comes from a woman between 40 and 55 years old in good health. Some clones in this sample may be carry-over from other donors' samples. Sequencing was performed on PBMCs. The genes are TRBV11-2 and TRBJ2-3; D is undetermined. The DNA for the CDR3 is TGTGCCAGCAGCTTAGCTCCGTCGGATACGCAGTATTTT. Translating gives CASSLAPSDTQYF.